This TCR beta chain was recorded in a study of blood T cell repertoires in COVID-19. Libraries were prepared by immunoSEQ multiplex PCR; TCRdb keeps only in-frame clonotypes and omits some of them. The sample lists about 330,000 clones, approximately 84% occurring once. The germline CDR1 and CDR2 sequences are MNHEY and SVGAGI. This CDR3 comprises 15 residues. V shed 7 bases and J shed 8 bases, with 18 bases lying between them. The sequence was collected from a woman between 25 and 40 years old who had recovered from COVID-19. Sequencing was carried out using PBMCs or T cells enriched from blood (not recorded which). This chain connects TRBV6-5 to TRBJ1-6; perhaps TRBD1 as D (5 bases). In nucleotides, the CDR3 is TGTGCCAGCACACAAGGGATCGGGGGTGATTCACCCCTCCACTTT. This codes for CASTQGIGGDSPLHF.